Following are 7 T cell receptor beta chains from one sample sequenced in a study of CD8+ T cells in alopecia areata (dated by TCRdb to about 2018). Cells from mouse cutaneous lymph nodes were pooled, stained for CD4, CD8alpha, NKG2D, NKG2ACE and other markers, and then sorted on a BD Influx. Libraries were built with the immunoSEQ multiplex PCR assay. RNA was extracted from all samples and reverse transcribed into cDNA as template for TCR sequencing. TCRdb carries this immuneACCESS record with in-frame sequences only. Its versions omit some clonotypes, under half of them owing to an unresolved V gene in the studies checked, with the rest unexplained. Here the sample lists about 300,000 clones, none seen once only. The ten largest account for more than 0.95% of the sample. The material sequenced was CD4+ T cells sorted from a lymph node. Receptors were obtained from a C3H/HeJ mouse with alopecia areata. In terms of MHC, this strain is H2-k.

About this clone itself: Gene and germline names: mouse. The CDR3 end falls 4 residues outside the read, so it is completed with the germline J gene. The chain recombines TRBV14 with TRBJ2-3; weak D call: TRBD2 (6 bases). The germline gives CDR1 SGHDT, CDR2 FRDEAV. V gave up 2 bases and J gave up 0 bases, with 10 bases separating them. The CDR3 has 15 residues. The part of the CDR3 DNA that was read is TGTGCCAGCAGTTTTTGGGGGACTAGTGCAGAA. It codes for CASSFWGTSAE. The full CDR3 protein reads CASSFWGTSAETLYF.

Concerning this clone itself: Mouse germline and gene names are used. The observed sequence ends 4 residues before the CDR3 terminus, with the missing tail filled in from the germline J gene. The chain employs TRBV5 and TRBJ2-7; 13 bases fit TRBD2. With 5 bases clipped from V and 0 bases from J, the junction kept 7 bases outside the gene matches. CDR1 and CDR2 from the germline V gene are LGHNA and YNLKQL (reference sequence). The CDR3 totals 17 residues. The DNA read from the CDR3 is TGTGCCAGCAGCGATCTGGGACTGGGGGGGAGCTCCTAT. This gives the protein CASSDLGLGGSSY. From start to end, the CDR3 is CASSDLGLGGSSYEQYF.

This clone turned up a few times. Mouse names are used for the genes. Sequencing ends 4 residues short of the CDR3 end; the germline J gene provides the rest. V and J are TRBV1 and TRBJ2-7, with 9 bases fitting TRBD2. Per the germline V gene, CDR1 is NSQYPW and CDR2 is LRSPGD (reference sequence). The CDR3 sequence is 15 residues long. CDR3 protein: CTCSAEGTGFYEQYF. The sequenced CDR3 bases are TGCACCTGCAGTGCAGAGGGGACTGGGTTTTAT.

There are a few counts of this clone. These gene names are mouse names. The CDR3 end lies 4 residues beyond the end of the read and is filled in from the germline J gene. The chain couples TRBV17 to TRBJ2-7; TRBD1 aligns across 8 bases. Trimming cost V 0 bases and J 3 bases; bases outside gene matches: 4. The CDR3 spans 15 residues. Germline CDR1 is MNHDT and CDR2 is YYDKIL. CDR3 protein: CASSRDKQGGYEQYF. The CDR3 DNA, read in part, is TGTGCTAGCAGTAGAGATAAACAGGGGGGCTAT.

Comments on this clone: Germline and genes: mouse. The CDR3 end is not reached by the read, which stops 4 residues before it; the germline J gene fills it in. V and J are TRBV13-3 and TRBJ2-1, with D uncertain. The V and J ends lost 6 bases and 0 bases respectively, with 16 bases between them. The CDR3 spans 16 residues. In germline, CDR1 is NNHDY, CDR2 SYVADS. CDR3 residues: CASTTRGLYNYAEQFF. CDR3 DNA, as far as it was read: TGTGCCAGCACGACTCGCGGGTTATATAACTATGCT.

Remarks on this clone: Gene names refer to mouse genes. The read stops 4 residues short of the end of the CDR3; the missing end is completed from the germline J gene. This chain joins TRBV13-2 and TRBJ2-5; the match to TRBD2 covers 9 bases. Germline lookup yields CDR1 NNHNN and CDR2 SYGAGS (reference sequence). There are 17 residues in the CDR3. The V and J ends lost 0 bases and 0 bases, in that order; junction bases with no gene match: 5. The CDR3 is CASGDDWGVHNQDTQYF. The covered CDR3 bases are TGTGCCAGCGGTGATGACTGGGGGGTCCATAACCAAGAC.

Regarding this clone: Germline and genes here are mouse. Read sequence stops 4 residues before the CDR3 end, and the germline J gene provides the missing end. V gene TRBV5 combines with J gene TRBJ1-1, with D unclear. V gave up 0 bases and J gave up 4 bases, with 6 bases separating them. Germline CDR1 and CDR2: LGHNA and YNLKQL (reference sequence). The CDR3 is 13 residues long. The CDR3 loop is CASSQEPVTEVFF. The covered CDR3 bases are TGTGCCAGCAGCCAAGAGCCAGTCACA.